This T cell receptor beta chain is drawn from a study of blood T cell repertoires in COVID-19. Profiled with immunoSEQ multiplex PCR; TCRdb holds only in-frame clones, not every one. The sample holds hundreds of thousands of clones; about 89% are singletons and the top ten take about 1.9%. Germline V CDR1 and CDR2: SGHDT, YYEEEE. The CDR3 has 13 residues. V shed 5 bases and J 6 bases; nucleotides not matched to a gene: 8. The chain has TRBV5-6 and TRBJ2-7; 7 bases fit TRBD2. This clonotype originated in a man in his forties or fifties in a cohort exposed to, infected with or recovered from COVID-19 (not recorded which). The sequenced material came from PBMCs or T cells enriched from blood (not recorded which). In nucleotides, the CDR3 is TGTGCCAGCAGAAAGTGGGAGGGCCTCGAGCAGTACTTC. Amino acids: CASRKWEGLEQYF. Together with reference TRBV5-6 and TRBJ2-7, the CDR3 gives the full variable domain: DAGVTQSPTHLIKTRGQQVTLRCSPKSGHDTVSWYQQALGQGPQFIFQYYEEEERQRGNFPDRFSGHQFPNYSSELNVNALLLGDSALYLCASRKWEGLEQYFGPGTRLTVT.